This paragraph covers one T cell receptor beta chain sequence. The sample comes from a study of blood T cell repertoires in COVID-19. Study-level information: Donors in the United States, Italy and Spain gave samples during acute or convalescent COVID-19.

Only in-frame clones appear in the TCRdb table, and some are missing; sequencing was by immunoSEQ multiplex PCR. The sample holds 280,000 or so clones, around 90% seen once. Germline-derived CDR1 and CDR2 are SGDLS and YYNGEE. J was trimmed by 3 bases and V by 0 bases; bases with no gene match: 4. This CDR3 has 15 residues. The sample consisted of peripheral blood. The sequence came from a man aged 18 to 30 with active or convalescent COVID-19. The chain is built from TRBV9 and TRBJ2-3, with TRBD2 identical over 7 bases. The CDR3 is CASSVEGRATDTQYF. CDR3 nucleotides: TGTGCCAGCAGCGTAGAAGGGAGGGCGACAGATACGCAGTATTTT.